Listed here are 8 T cell receptor beta chains from one sample, sequenced in a study of blood T cell repertoires in COVID-19. Clones were sequenced by immunoSEQ multiplex PCR, and TCRdb holds only the in-frame ones, with some missing. The sample includes approximately 130,000 clones, less than 90% of them seen just once. Specimen: PBMCs or T cells enriched from blood (not recorded which). The receptors shown here come from a woman between 45 and 65 years old who had recovered from COVID-19.

This chain uses TRBV7-9 with TRBJ2-3, with D perhaps matching TRBD1 (6 bases). The CDR3 runs 15 residues. Trimming cost V 7 bases and J 0 bases, with 14 bases left between them. CDR1 SEHNR and CDR2 FQNEAQ come from the germline V gene (reference sequence). CDR3 in DNA: TGTGCCAGCACCCCGGCAGGGGCAAGCACAGATACGCAGTATTTT. Translation gives CASTPAGASTDTQYF.

The chain links TRBV10-3 to TRBJ2-7, with D possibly matching TRBD1 (6 bases). The germline V gene has CDR1 ENHRY and CDR2 SYGVKD. CDR3 length equals 12 residues. Trimming shortened V by 6 bases and J by 3 bases, and 9 bases separated the two germline ends. CDR3 in DNA: TGTGCCATCAGCCACAGGGACTACGAGCAGTACTTC. It translates to CAISHRDYEQYF.

The chain is built from TRBV7-8 and TRBJ1-5; 10 bases map to TRBD1. Germline V gene sequence: CDR1 SGHVS, CDR2 FQNEAQ. The trim removed 1 base at V and 5 bases at J, leaving 20 bases unmatched. This CDR3 is built from 21 residues. The CDR3: CASSLVLVFGTGDPNDQPQHF. CDR3 DNA: TGTGCCAGCAGCTTAGTGTTAGTATTCGGGACAGGGGACCCGAACGATCAGCCCCAGCATTTT.

This clone was detected a few times. The chain links TRBV7-9 to TRBJ1-1; D is undetermined. The CDR3 consists of 13 residues. The V end lost 0 bases, the J end lost 5 bases, and 7 bases lay between the germline ends. Germline V gives CDR1 SEHNR, CDR2 FQNEAQ (reference sequence). DNA of the CDR3: TGTGCCAGCAGCTTAGCTCCGGGAACTGAAGCTTTCTTT. It codes for CASSLAPGTEAFF.

This clone appeared a single time. This rearrangement joins TRBV11-2 to TRBJ2-5; TRBD2 matches at 9 bases. Trimming cost V 5 bases and J 4 bases; bases outside gene matches: 11. The CDR3 has 16 amino acids. Germline V gives CDR1 SGHAT, CDR2 FQNNGV. CDR3 sequence: CASSPSGGGALETQYF. In nucleotides, the CDR3 is TGTGCCAGCAGCCCGTCTGGCGGGGGGGCCTTAGAGACCCAGTACTTC.

The rearrangement uses TRBV6-5 and TRBJ1-2; 7 bases are shared with TRBD1. The trim removed 0 bases at V and 7 bases at J, leaving 5 bases unmatched. Germline CDR1 reads MNHEY; CDR2 reads SVGAGI. This CDR3 is built from 14 residues. The CDR3 spells CASSYSDRAAGYTF. The CDR3, as DNA: TGTGCCAGCAGTTACTCCGACAGGGCTGCTGGCTACACCTTC.

The chain links TRBV5-4 to TRBJ2-7; a possible D gene is TRBD1 (6 bases). V lost 0 bases, J lost 2 bases, and 9 bases lay in between. Germline-derived CDR1 and CDR2 are SGHNT and YYREEE (reference sequence). CDR3 length: 14 residues. CDR3 nucleotides: TGTGCCAGCAGCTTGGACAGGGAGACCTACGAGCAGTACTTC. It codes for CASSLDRETYEQYF.

V is TRBV6-2 or TRBV6-3 and J is TRBJ1-5; a possible D gene is TRBD1 (5 bases). The V end lost 0 bases, the J end lost 0 bases, and 12 bases lay between the germline ends. Germline V CDR1 and CDR2: MNHEY, SVGEGT. The CDR3 contains 17 residues. CDR3 protein: CASSYSGGAGSNQPQHF. The CDR3, as DNA: TGTGCCAGCAGTTACTCGGGAGGGGCCGGTAGCAATCAGCCCCAGCATTTT.